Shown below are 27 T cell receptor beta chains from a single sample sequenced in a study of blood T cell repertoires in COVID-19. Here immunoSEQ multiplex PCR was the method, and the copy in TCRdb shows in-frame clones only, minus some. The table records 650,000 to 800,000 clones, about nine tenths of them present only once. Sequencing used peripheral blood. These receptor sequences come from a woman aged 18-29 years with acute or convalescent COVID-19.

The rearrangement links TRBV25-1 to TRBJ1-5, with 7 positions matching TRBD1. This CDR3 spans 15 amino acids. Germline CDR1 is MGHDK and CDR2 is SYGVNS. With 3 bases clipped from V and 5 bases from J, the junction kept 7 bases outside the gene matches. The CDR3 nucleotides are TGTGCCAGCAGTGAGGGTGACAGGGACCATCAGCCCCAGCATTTT. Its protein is CASSEGDRDHQPQHF. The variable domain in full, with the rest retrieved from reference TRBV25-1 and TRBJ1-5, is EADIYQTPRYLVIGTGKKITLECSQTMGHDKMYWYQQDPGMELHLIHYSYGVNSTEKGDLSSESTVSRIRTEHFPLTLESARPSHTSQYLCASSEGDRDHQPQHFGDGTRLSIL.

This CDR3 is CASSFGLALEQYF. The CDR3 DNA sequence: TGTGCCAGCAGCTTTGGACTAGCTCTCGAGCAGTACTTC. V gene TRBV11-1 combines with J gene TRBJ2-7; 8 nucleotides match TRBD2. This CDR3 spans 13 amino acids. After removal of 3 bases from V and 6 bases from J, the junction contained 4 bases not matched to a gene. From germline, CDR1 is SGHAT and CDR2 FQDESV (reference sequence).

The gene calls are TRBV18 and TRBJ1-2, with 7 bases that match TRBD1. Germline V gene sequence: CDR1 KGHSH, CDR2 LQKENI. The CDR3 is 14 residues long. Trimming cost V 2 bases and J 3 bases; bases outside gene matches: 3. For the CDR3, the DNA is TGTGCCAGCTCACCAATTACAGGGGACTATGGCTACACCTTC. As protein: CASSPITGDYGYTF.

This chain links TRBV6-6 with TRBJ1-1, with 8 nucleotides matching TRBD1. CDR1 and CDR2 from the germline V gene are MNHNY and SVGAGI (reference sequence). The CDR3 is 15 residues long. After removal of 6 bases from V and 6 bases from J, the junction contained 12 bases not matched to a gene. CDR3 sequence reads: CASSAPGTGGSEAFF. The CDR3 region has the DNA TGTGCCAGCAGCGCTCCCGGGACAGGAGGATCTGAAGCTTTCTTT.

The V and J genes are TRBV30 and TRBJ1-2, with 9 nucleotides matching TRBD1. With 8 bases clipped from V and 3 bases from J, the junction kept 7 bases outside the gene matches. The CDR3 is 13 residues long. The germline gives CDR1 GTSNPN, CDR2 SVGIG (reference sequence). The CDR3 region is CALTTGGYYGYTF. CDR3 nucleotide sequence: TGTGCCCTAACTACAGGGGGCTACTATGGCTACACCTTC.

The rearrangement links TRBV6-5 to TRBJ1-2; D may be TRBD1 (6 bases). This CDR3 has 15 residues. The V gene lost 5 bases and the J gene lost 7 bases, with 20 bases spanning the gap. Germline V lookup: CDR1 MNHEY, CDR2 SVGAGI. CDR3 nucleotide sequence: TGTGCCAGCAGTCGGGGGGCCGGTGGGGGAGGTGGCTACACCTTC. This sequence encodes CASSRGAGGGGGYTF.

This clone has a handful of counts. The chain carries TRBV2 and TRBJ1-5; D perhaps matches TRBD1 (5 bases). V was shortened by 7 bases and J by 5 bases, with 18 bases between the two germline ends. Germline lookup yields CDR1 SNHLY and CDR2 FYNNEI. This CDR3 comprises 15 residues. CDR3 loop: CASTPLGVDDQPQHF. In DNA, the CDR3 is TGTGCCAGCACCCCTCTAGGGGTCGACGATCAGCCCCAGCATTTT.

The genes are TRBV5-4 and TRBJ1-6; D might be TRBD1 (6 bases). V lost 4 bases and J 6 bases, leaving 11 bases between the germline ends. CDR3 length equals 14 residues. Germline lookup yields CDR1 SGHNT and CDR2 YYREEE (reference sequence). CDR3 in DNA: TGTGCCAGCAGCCTAGGACAGACTAATTCACCCCTCCACTTT. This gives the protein CASSLGQTNSPLHF.

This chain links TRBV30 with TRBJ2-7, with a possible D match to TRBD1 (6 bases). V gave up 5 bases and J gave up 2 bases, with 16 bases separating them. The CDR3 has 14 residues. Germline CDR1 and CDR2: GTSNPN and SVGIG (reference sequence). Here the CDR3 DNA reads TGTGCCTGGCGCAGGGGAAATTCCACCTACGAGCAGTACTTC. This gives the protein CAWRRGNSTYEQYF. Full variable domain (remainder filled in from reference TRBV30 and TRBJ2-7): SQTIHQWPATLVQPVGSPLSLECTVEGTSNPNLYWYRQAAGRGLQLLFYSVGIGQISSEVPQNLSASRPQDRQFILSSKKLLLSDSGFYLCAWRRGNSTYEQYFGPGTRLTVT.

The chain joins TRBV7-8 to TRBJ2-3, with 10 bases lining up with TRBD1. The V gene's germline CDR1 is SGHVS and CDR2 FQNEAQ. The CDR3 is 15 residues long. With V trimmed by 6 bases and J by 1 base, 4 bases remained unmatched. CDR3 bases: TGTGCCAGCAGTAAAGACAGGGGGCGCACAGATACGCAGTATTTT. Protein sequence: CASSKDRGRTDTQYF. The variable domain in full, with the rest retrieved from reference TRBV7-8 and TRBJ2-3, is GAGVSQSPRYKVAKRGQDVALRCDPISGHVSLFWYQQALGQGPEFLTYFQNEAQLDKSGLPSDRFFAERPEGSVSTLKIQRTQQEDSAVYLCASSKDRGRTDTQYFGPGTRLTVL.

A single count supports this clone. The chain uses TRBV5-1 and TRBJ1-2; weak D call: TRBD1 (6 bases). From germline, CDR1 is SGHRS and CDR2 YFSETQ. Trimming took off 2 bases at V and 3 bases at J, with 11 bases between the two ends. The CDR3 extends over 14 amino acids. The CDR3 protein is CASSFGTLDYGYTF. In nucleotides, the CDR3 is TGCGCCAGCAGCTTTGGGACATTGGACTATGGCTACACCTTC.

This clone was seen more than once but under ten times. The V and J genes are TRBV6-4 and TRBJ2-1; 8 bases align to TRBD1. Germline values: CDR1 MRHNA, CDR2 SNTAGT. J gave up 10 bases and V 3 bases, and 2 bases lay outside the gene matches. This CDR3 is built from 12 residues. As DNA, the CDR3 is TGTGCCAGCAGTGAAGGACAGGGCGAGCAGTTCTTC. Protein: CASSEGQGEQFF.

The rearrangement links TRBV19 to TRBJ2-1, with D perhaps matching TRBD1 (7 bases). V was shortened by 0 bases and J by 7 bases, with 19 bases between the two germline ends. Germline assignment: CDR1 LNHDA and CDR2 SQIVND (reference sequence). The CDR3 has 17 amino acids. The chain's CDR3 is CASSIDPGASRGNEQFF. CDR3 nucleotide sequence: TGTGCCAGTAGTATAGATCCGGGGGCTTCCAGGGGGAATGAGCAGTTCTTC.

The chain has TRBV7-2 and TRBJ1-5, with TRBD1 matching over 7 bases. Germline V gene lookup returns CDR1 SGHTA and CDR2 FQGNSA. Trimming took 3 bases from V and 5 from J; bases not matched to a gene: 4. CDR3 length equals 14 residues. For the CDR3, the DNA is TGTGCCAGCAGCTTCTTAGGGGGCGATCAGCCCCAGCATTTT. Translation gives CASSFLGGDQPQHF.

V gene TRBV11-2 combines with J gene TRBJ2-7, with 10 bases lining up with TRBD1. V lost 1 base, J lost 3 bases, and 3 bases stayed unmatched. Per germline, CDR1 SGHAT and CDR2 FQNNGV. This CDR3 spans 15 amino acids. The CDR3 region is CASSLGQGALYEQYF. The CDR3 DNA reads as TGTGCCAGCAGCTTAGGACAGGGGGCCCTCTACGAGCAGTACTTC.

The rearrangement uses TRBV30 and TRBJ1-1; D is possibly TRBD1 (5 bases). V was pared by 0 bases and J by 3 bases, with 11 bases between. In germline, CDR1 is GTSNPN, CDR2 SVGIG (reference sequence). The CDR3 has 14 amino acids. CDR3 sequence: CAWSVADRYTEAFF. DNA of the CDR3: TGTGCCTGGAGTGTGGCAGACAGATACACTGAAGCTTTCTTT.

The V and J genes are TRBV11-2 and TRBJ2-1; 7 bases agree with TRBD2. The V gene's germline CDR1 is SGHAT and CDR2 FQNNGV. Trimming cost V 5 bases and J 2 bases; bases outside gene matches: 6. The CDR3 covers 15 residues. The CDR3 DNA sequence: TGTGCCAGCAGCCCCCGCCTAGCGGCCTACAATGAGCAGTTCTTC. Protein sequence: CASSPRLAAYNEQFF.

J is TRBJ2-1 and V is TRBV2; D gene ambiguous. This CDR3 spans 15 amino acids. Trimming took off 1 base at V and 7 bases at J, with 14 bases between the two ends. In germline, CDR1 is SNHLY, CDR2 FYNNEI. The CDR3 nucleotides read TGTGCCAGCAGTGAAGGGGCCCTAAGGATGAATGAGCAGTTCTTC. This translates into CASSEGALRMNEQFF.

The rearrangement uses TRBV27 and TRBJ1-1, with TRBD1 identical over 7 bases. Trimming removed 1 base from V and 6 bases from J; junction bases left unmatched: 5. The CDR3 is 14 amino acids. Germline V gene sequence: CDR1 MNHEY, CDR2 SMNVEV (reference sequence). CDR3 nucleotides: TGTGCCAGCAGTTTATGGCCCGGGACAGCTGAAGCTTTCTTT. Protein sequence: CASSLWPGTAEAFF.

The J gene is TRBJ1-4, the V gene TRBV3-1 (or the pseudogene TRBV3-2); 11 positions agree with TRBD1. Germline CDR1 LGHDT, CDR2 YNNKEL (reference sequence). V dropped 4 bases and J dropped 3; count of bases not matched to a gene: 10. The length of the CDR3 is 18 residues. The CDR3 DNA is TGTGCCAGCAGCCTTCGGACAGGGGGCCAAGGGTCTAATGAAAAACTGTTTTTT. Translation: CASSLRTGGQGSNEKLFF.

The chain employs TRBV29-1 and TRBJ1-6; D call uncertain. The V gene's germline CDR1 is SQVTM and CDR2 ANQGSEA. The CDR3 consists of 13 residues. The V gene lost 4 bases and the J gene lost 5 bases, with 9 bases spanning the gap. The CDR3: CSVVVQNNSPLHF. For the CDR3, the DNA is TGCAGCGTTGTAGTCCAAAATAATTCACCCCTCCACTTT.

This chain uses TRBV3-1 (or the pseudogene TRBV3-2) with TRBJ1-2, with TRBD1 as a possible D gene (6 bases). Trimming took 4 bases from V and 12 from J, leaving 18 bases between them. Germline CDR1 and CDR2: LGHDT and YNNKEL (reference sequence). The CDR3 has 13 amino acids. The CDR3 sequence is CASSPHSKGGDTF. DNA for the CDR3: TGTGCCAGCAGCCCGCACTCCAAAGGGGGTGACACCTTC.

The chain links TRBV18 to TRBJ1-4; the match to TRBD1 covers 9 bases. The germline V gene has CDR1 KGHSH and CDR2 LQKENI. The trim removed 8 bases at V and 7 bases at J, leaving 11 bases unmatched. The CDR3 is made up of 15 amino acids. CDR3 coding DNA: TGTGCCAGCGCAACCCCGGGACAGGGAGTTGAAAAACTGTTTTTT. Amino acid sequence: CASATPGQGVEKLFF.

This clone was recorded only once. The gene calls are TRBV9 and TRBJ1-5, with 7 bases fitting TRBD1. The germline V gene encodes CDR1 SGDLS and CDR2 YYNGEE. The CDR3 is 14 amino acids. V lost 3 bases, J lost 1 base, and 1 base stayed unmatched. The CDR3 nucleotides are TGTGCCAGCAGCGACAGGGGAAGCAATCAGCCCCAGCATTTT. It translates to CASSDRGSNQPQHF.

In DNA form, the CDR3 reads TGTGCCAGCAGCCCCCACAGGGGGGTGGCTTTCTTT. It encodes CASSPHRGVAFF. This chain connects TRBV11-1 to TRBJ1-1; 8 positions agree with TRBD1. V was pared by 5 bases and J by 11 bases, with 7 bases of the junction left unmatched. The CDR3 extends over 12 amino acids. Per the germline V gene, CDR1 is SGHAT and CDR2 is FQDESV (reference sequence). Full variable domain (rest looked up from reference TRBV11-1 and TRBJ1-1): EAEVAQSPRYKITEKSQAVAFWCDPISGHATLYWYRQILGQGPELLVQFQDESVVDDSQLPKDRFSAERLKGVDSTLKIQPAELGDSAMYLCASSPHRGVAFFGQGTRLTVV.

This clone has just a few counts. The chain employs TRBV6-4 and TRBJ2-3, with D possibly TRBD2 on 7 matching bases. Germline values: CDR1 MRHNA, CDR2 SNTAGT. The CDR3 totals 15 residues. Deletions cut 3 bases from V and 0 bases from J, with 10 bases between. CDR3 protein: CASSEGGRSTDTQYF. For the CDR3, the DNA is TGTGCCAGCAGTGAGGGGGGGCGAAGCACAGATACGCAGTATTTT.

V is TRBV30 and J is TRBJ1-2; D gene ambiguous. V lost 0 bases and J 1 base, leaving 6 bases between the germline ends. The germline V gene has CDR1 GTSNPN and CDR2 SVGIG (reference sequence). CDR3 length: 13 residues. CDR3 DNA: TGTGCCTGGAGTGTGAGTTTTAACTATGGCTACACCTTC. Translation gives CAWSVSFNYGYTF.